The 5 T cell receptor beta chains presented below share a single source sample, sequenced in a study of CD8 T cells in Susac syndrome. cDNA came from approximately 0.5 to 1 ug RNA primed by random hexamers. TCRdb re-analysed the immunoSEQ multiplex PCR reads in MiXCR, keeping a single row per CDR3 protein. The sample has around 270,000 distinct CDR3 sequences; around 91% are singletons. The sequenced sample consisted of CD8+ T cells from PBMCs. The receptors derive from a human donor with multiple sclerosis.

The gene calls are TRBV29-1 and TRBJ1-2, with TRBD1 identical over 7 bases. This CDR3 is built from 14 residues. Germline CDR1 SQVTM, CDR2 ANQGSEA. After removal of 4 bases from V and 0 bases from J, the junction contained 5 bases not matched to a gene. The CDR3 sequence is CSVGEGGTNYGYTF. The DNA for the CDR3 is TGCAGCGTTGGTGAAGGGGGCACTAACTATGGCTACACCTTC.

This chain uses TRBV3-1 with TRBJ1-2; no clear D gene. Trimming pared 4 bases from V and 0 bases from J, leaving 15 bases between. The CDR3 loop spans 16 amino acids. Germline V gene sequence: CDR1 LGHDT, CDR2 YNNKEL (reference sequence). CDR3 region: CASSPLFGSANYGYTF. The CDR3 coding sequence is TGTGCCAGCAGCCCCCTATTTGGCTCGGCTAACTATGGCTACACCTTC.

V gene TRBV30 combines with J gene TRBJ2-4; D remains ambiguous. This CDR3 is 15 amino acids long. V gave up 4 bases and J gave up 1 base, with 14 bases separating them. Germline loops: CDR1 GTSNPN, CDR2 SVGIG (reference sequence). CDR3 sequence reads: CAWTPRYEAKNIQYF. CDR3 in DNA: TGTGCCTGGACCCCCAGGTACGAGGCCAAAAACATTCAGTACTTC.

The rearrangement uses TRBV18 and TRBJ2-2; D gene ambiguous. V lost 0 bases and J 6 bases, leaving 11 bases between the germline ends. The CDR3 consists of 15 residues. Germline values: CDR1 KGHSH, CDR2 LQKENI. CDR3 residues: CASSPPIEYPGELFF. CDR3 bases: TGTGCCAGCTCACCACCGATCGAGTATCCCGGGGAGCTGTTTTTT.

The count of this clonotype is one. The chain uses TRBV6-4 and TRBJ1-1; D gene uncertain. Germline CDR1 MRHNA, CDR2 SNTAGT. The V and J ends lost 2 bases and 7 bases respectively, with 11 bases between them. The length of the CDR3 is 13 residues. The CDR3 spells CASSDLPGREAFF. CDR3 in DNA: TGTGCCAGCAGTGACCTCCCAGGTCGTGAAGCTTTCTTT.